Below, one T cell receptor beta chain is given with its context. Its antigen is currently not known. No much larger clone is present one base from it, and per-base qualities are unavailable. From its cysteine to its phenylalanine, the CDR3 spans 15 amino acids. This entry keeps only the CDR3 DNA: 45 bases, framed from base 1. CDR1 SNHLY and CDR2 FYNNEI were looked up in the germline V gene. Ends trimmed: V by 7 bases, J by 0 bases; bases unmatched to a gene: 6. Participants in the prospective study were enrolled through a virtual design, were aged about 18 to 100 years, and lived in approximately 25 United States geographic areas. In the prospective study, participants were assigned to cohorts based on the clinical history participants reported in a screening survey and a study questionnaire. Recovered participants in ImmuneRACE Cohort 3 were defined by two consecutive negative NP/OP PCR tests, clearance by a healthcare professional, or resolution of symptoms. Each participant in the prospective study had whole blood, serum and a nasopharyngeal or oropharyngeal swab collected by mobile phlebotomists. Over a roughly two-month period, participants in the prospective study had the option of providing additional blood draws and questionnaires. Blood samples from the prospective study were shipped frozen or at room temperature prior to DNA extraction.

TCRbeta CDR3 regions were amplified from genomic DNA using the immunoSEQ Assay, a bias-controlled multiplex PCR. Processing in the source paper ran as follows. Nucleated cell counts per sample were estimated from amplification of reference gene primers within the assay. Sequence reads were collapsed and filtered to measure the absolute abundance of every unique TCRbeta CDR3 rearrangement. For each sample, productive Simpson clonality was calculated as the square root of Simpson's diversity index across productive rearrangements. TCRdb retrieved this table from immuneACCESS and kept in-frame rearrangements only. Not all clones are present; in checked studies, unresolved V genes account for under half, and no reason is known for the remainder. From that table come the V and J calls and clone size; the DNA was used to work out D and trimming. Here the sample has some 300,000 clones; about 89% occur a single time. About 1.8% of the sample lies in the top ten.

These data are taken from a study of blood T cell repertoires in COVID-19 (dated by TCRdb to the early 2020s). Context from the whole study: Collaborator samples came from the United States, Italy and Spain and covered acute and convalescent phases of COVID-19. The prospective study material was composed of cDNA or gDNA derived from T cells, B-cell-depleted T cells, or PBMCs. Deeply sampled blood TCRbeta repertoires from subjects exposed to, actively infected with, or recovered from COVID-19 were included in the dataset. A freely available public database, intended as a resource for researchers studying the immune response to SARS-CoV-2, is where the repertoires were released. Samples were obtained from the ongoing ImmuneRACE study (first 160 participants) and from 1,200 or so subjects provided by 6 global collaborators. A de-identified subject ID, COVID-19 status, age in years and sex were almost always included in the sample metadata. Where available, HLA class I and class II types were obtained from metadata supplied by the sample provider rather than from assay-based typing. Overall study outcomes, separate from this receptor: How much clinical and demographic metadata was included differed by source and by participant, and the metadata was provided uncurated.

The receptor comes from a woman in her 40s who had recovered from COVID-19. The rearrangement combines TRBV2 with TRBJ1-5, with 7 middle bases fitting TRBD1. Input material: PBMCs or T cells enriched from blood (not recorded which). The CDR3 protein is CASTSGQTSNQPQHF. Here is the DNA: TGTGCCAGCACCTCGGGACAGACTAGCAATCAGCCCCAGCATTTT. Outside the CDR3, residues come from the reference TRBV2 and TRBJ1-5 proteins, so the full variable domain is: EPEVTQTPSHQVTQMGQEVILRCVPISNHLYFYWYRQILGQKVEFLVSFYNNEISEKSEIFDDQFSVERPDGSNFTLKIRSTKLEDSAMYFCASTSGQTSNQPQHFGDGTRLSIL.